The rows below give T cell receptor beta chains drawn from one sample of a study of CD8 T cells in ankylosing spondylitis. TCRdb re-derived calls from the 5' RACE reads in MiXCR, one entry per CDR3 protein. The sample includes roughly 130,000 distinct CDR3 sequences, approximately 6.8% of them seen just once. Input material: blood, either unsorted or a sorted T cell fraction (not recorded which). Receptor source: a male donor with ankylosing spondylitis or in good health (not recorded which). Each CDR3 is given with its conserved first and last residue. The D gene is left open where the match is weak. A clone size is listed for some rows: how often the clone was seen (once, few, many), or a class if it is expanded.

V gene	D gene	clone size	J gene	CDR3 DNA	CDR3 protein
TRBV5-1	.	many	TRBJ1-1	TGCGCCAGCAGCCCGGGGACAATCAACACTGAAGCTTTCTTT	CASSPGTINTEAFF
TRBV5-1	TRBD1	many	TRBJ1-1	TGCGCCAGCAGCCGGGATAGGGGGCCGAGGAACACTGAAGCTTTCTTT	CASSRDRGPRNTEAFF
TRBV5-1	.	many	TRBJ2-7	TGCGCCAGCAGCTTGGTTGGGGTTGAGCAGTACTTC	CASSLVGVEQYF
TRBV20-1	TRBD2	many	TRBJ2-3	TGCAGTGCTCCTAGGACTAGCGCCACAGATACGCAGTATTTT	CSAPRTSATDTQYF
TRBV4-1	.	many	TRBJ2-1	TGCGCCAGCAGCCAGCCCTACAGGGAAACCTACAATGAGCAGTTCTTC	CASSQPYRETYNEQFF
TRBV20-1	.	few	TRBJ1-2	TGCTGTGCTAGAGATCTGGGGAGTACGGGGGGCGGAAACCCCTATGGCTACACCTTC	CCARDLGSTGGGNPYGYTF
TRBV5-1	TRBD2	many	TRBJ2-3	TGCGCCAGCAGCTTGGCTCCGGGAGGGCAGACGGATACGCAGTATTTT	CASSLAPGGQTDTQYF
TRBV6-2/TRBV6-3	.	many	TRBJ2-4	TGTGCCAGCAGTTCCCGGAACATTCAGTACTTC	CASSSRNIQYF
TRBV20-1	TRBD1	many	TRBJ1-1	TGCAGTGCTAGAGTACCGACAGGGAATACTGAAGCTTTCTTT	CSARVPTGNTEAFF
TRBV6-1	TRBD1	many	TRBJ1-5	TGTGCCAGCAGTGACAACAGGGGAGATCAGCCCCAGCATTTT	CASSDNRGDQPQHF
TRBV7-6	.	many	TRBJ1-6	TGTGCCAGCAGCTTAACTTACCGGGACGGCAAAAATTCACCCCTCCACTTT	CASSLTYRDGKNSPLHF
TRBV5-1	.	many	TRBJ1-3	TGCGCCAGCAGCTTCGGACAGTCTCCTGGAAACACCATATATTTT	CASSFGQSPGNTIYF
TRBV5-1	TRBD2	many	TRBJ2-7	TGCGCCAGCAGCGCGGGACTAGCGGGAGACGAGCAGTACTTC	CASSAGLAGDEQYF
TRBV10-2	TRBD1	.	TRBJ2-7	TGCGCCAGCAGTGAGGGAAGGGGGCTAAACGAGCAGTACTTC	CASSEGRGLNEQYF